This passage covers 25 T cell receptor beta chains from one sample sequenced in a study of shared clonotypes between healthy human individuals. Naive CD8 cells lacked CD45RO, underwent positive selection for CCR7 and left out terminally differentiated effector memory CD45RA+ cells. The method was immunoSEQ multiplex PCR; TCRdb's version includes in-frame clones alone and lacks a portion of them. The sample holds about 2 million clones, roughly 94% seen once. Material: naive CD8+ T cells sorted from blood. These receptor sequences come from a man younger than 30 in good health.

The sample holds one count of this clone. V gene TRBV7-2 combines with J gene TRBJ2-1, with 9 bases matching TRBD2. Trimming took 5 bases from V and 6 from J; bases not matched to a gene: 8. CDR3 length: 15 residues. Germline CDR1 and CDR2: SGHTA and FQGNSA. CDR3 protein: CASSPSGNPSNEQFF. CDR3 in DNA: TGTGCCAGCAGCCCTAGCGGGAACCCTAGCAATGAGCAGTTCTTC.

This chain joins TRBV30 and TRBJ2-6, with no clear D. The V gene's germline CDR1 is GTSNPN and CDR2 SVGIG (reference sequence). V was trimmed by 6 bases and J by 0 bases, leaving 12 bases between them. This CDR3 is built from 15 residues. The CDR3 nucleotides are TGTGCCTGCGCAACTGTGAGCTCTGGGGCCAACGTCCTGACTTTC. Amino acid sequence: CACATVSSGANVLTF. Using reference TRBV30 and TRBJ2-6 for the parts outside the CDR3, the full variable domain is SQTIHQWPATLVQPVGSPLSLECTVEGTSNPNLYWYRQAAGRGLQLLFYSVGIGQISSEVPQNLSASRPQDRQFILSSKKLLLSDSGFYLCACATVSSGANVLTFGAGSRLTVL.

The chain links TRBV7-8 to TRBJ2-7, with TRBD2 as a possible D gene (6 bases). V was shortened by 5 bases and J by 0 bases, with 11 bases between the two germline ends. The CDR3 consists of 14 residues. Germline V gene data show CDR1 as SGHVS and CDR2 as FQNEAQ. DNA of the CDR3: TGTGCCAGCAGCCCAGACGGGAGCTCCTACGAGCAGTACTTC. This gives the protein CASSPDGSSYEQYF. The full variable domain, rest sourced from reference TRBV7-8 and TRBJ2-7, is GAGVSQSPRYKVAKRGQDVALRCDPISGHVSLFWYQQALGQGPEFLTYFQNEAQLDKSGLPSDRFFAERPEGSVSTLKIQRTQQEDSAVYLCASSPDGSSYEQYFGPGTRLTVT.

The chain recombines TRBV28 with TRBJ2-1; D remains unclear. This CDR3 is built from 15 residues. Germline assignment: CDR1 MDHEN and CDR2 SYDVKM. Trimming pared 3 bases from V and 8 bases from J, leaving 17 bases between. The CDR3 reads CASSLGSQLGDEQFF. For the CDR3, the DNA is TGTGCCAGCAGTTTGGGTTCCCAGCTTGGCGATGAGCAGTTCTTC.

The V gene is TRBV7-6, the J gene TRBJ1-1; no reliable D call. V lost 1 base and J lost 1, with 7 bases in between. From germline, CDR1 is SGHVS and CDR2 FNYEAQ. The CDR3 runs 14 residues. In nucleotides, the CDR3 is TGTGCCAGCAGCTTAGGGACCGCGAACACTGAAGCTTTCTTT. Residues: CASSLGTANTEAFF.

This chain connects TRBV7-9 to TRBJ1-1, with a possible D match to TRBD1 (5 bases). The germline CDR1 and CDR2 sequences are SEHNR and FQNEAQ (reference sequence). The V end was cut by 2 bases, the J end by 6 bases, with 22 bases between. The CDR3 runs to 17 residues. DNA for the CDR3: TGTGCCAGCAGCTTACCGTTATTTCAGGGTCCGGGTTCTGAAGCTTTCTTT. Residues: CASSLPLFQGPGSEAFF.

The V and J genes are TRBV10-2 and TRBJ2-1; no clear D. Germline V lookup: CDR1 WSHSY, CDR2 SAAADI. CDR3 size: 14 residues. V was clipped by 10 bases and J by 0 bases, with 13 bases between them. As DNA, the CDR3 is TGCGCCACCCAAAGCAGGAGCTCCTACAATGAGCAGTTCTTC. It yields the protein CATQSRSSYNEQFF.

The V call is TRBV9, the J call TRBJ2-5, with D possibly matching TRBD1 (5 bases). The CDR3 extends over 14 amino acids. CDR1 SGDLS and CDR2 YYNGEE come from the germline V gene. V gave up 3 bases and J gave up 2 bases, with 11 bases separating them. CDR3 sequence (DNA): TGTGCCAGCAGCGGAGCAGGGATTCAAGAGACCCAGTACTTC. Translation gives CASSGAGIQETQYF. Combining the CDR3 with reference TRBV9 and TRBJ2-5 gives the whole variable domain DSGVTQTPKHLITATGQRVTLRCSPRSGDLSVYWYQQSLDQGLQFLIQYYNGEERAKGNILERFSAQQFPDLHSELNLSSLELGDSALYFCASSGAGIQETQYFGPGTRLLVL.

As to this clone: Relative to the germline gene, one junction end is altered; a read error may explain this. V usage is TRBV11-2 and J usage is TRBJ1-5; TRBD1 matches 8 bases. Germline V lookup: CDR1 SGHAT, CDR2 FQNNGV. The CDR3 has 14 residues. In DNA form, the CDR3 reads TGTGCCAGCAGCCTAGACAGGGGAGGTCAGCCCCAGCATTTT. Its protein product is CASSLDRGGQPQHF.

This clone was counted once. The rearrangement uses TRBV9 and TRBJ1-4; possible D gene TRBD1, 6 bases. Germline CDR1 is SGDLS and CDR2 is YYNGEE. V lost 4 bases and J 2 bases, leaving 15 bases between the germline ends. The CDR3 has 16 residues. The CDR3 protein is CASSREGVATNEKLFF. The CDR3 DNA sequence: TGTGCCAGCAGCCGGGAGGGGGTGGCCACTAATGAAAAACTGTTTTTT.

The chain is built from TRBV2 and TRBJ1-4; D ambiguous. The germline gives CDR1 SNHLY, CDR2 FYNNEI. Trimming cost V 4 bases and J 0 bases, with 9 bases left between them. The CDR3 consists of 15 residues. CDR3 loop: CASSGNLATNEKLFF. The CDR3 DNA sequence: TGTGCCAGCAGTGGGAACTTGGCAACTAATGAAAAACTGTTTTTT. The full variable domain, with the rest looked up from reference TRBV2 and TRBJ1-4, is EPEVTQTPSHQVTQMGQEVILRCVPISNHLYFYWYRQILGQKVEFLVSFYNNEISEKSEIFDDQFSVERPDGSNFTLKIRSTKLEDSAMYFCASSGNLATNEKLFFGSGTQLSVL.

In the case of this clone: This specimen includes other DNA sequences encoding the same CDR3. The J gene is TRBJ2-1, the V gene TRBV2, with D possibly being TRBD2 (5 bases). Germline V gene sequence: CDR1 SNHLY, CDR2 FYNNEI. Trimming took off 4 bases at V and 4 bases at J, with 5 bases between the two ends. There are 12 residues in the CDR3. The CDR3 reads CASSAGYNEQFF. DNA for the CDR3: TGTGCCAGCAGTGCGGGGTACAATGAGCAGTTCTTC.

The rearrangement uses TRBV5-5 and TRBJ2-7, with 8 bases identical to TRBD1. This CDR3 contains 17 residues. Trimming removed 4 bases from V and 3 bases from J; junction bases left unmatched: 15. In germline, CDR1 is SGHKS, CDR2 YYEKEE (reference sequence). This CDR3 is CASSHNPPGQALYEQYF. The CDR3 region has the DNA TGTGCCAGCAGCCACAATCCTCCGGGACAGGCACTCTACGAGCAGTACTTC.

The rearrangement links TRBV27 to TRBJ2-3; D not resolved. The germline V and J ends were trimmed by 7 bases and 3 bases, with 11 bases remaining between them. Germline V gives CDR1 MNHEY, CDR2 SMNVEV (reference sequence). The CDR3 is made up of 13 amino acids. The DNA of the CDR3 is TGTGCCAGCACCGCCCTTGGGACAGATACGCAGTATTTT. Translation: CASTALGTDTQYF.

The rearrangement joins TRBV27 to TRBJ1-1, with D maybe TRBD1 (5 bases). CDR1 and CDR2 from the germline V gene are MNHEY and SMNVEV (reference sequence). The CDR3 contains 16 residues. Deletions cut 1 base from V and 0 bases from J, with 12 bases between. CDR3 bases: TGTGCCAGCAGTTTATTCGCAGGGCTGGTGAACACTGAAGCTTTCTTT. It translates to CASSLFAGLVNTEAFF.

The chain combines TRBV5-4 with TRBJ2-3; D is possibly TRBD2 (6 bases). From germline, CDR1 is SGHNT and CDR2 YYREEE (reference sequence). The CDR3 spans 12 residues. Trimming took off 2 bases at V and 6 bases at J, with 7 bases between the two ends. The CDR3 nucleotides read TGTGCCAGCAGCTTTGGAGGGGATACGCAGTATTTT. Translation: CASSFGGDTQYF.

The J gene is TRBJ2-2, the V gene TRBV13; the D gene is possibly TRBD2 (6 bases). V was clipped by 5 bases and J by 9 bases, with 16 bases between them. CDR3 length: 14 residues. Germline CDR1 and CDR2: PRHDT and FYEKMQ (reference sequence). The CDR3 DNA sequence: TGTGCCAGCAGCCCGACAACGGAGGGCCGGGAGCTGTTTTTT. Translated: CASSPTTEGRELFF.

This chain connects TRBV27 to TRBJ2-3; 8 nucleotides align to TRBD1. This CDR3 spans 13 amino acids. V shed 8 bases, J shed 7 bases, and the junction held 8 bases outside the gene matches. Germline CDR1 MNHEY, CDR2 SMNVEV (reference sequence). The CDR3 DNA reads TGTGCCAGCTGTGTTGGGACAGGCAATACGCAGTATTTT. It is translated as CASCVGTGNTQYF.

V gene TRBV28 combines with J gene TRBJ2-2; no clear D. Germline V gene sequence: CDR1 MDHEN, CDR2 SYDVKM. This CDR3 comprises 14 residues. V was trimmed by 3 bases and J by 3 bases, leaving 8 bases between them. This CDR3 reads CASSLERDTGELFF. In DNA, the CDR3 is TGTGCCAGCAGTTTGGAGAGAGACACCGGGGAGCTGTTTTTT.

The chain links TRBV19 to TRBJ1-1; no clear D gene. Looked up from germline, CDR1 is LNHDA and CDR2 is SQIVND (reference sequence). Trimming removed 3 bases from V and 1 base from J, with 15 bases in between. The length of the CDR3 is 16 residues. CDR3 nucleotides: TGTGCCAGTAGTATTGGGTCTATAACGAGGAACACTGAAGCTTTCTTT. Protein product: CASSIGSITRNTEAFF.

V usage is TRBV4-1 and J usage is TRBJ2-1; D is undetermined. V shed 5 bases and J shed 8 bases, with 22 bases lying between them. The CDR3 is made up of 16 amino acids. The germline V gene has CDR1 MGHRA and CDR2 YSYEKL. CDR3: CASSSRPQDWKDEQFF. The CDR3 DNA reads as TGCGCCAGCAGCTCCCGCCCGCAGGATTGGAAAGATGAGCAGTTCTTC.

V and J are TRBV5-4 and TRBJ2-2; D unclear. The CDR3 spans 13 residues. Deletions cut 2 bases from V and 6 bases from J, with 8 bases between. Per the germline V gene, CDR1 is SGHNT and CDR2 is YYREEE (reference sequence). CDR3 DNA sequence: TGTGCCAGCAGCTTTTACTACGCCGGGGAGCTGTTTTTT. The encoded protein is CASSFYYAGELFF.

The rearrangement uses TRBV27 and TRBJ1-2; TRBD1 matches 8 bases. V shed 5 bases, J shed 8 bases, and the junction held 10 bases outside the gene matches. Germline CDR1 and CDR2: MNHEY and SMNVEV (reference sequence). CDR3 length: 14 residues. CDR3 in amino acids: CASSLSQGARGYTF. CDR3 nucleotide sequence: TGTGCCAGCAGTCTCTCCCAGGGGGCGCGGGGCTACACCTTC.

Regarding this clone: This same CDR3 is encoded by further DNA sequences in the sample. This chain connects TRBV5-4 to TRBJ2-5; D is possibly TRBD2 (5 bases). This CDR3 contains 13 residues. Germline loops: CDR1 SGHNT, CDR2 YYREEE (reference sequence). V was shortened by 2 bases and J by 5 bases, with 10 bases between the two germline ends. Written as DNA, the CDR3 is TGTGCCAGCAGCTTACGAGGGAAGGAGACCCAGTACTTC. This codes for CASSLRGKETQYF. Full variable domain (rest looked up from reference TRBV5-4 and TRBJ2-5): ETGVTQSPTHLIKTRGQQVTLRCSSQSGHNTVSWYQQALGQGPQFIFQYYREEENGRGNFPPRFSGLQFPNYSSELNVNALELDDSALYLCASSLRGKETQYFGPGTRLLVL.

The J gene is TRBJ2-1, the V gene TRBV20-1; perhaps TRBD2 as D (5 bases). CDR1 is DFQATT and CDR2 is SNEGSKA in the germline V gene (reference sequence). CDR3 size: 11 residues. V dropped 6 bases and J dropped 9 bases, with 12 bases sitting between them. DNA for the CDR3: TGCAGTGCCAGCCGGGAAGGTGAGCAGTTCTTC. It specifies CSASREGEQFF.